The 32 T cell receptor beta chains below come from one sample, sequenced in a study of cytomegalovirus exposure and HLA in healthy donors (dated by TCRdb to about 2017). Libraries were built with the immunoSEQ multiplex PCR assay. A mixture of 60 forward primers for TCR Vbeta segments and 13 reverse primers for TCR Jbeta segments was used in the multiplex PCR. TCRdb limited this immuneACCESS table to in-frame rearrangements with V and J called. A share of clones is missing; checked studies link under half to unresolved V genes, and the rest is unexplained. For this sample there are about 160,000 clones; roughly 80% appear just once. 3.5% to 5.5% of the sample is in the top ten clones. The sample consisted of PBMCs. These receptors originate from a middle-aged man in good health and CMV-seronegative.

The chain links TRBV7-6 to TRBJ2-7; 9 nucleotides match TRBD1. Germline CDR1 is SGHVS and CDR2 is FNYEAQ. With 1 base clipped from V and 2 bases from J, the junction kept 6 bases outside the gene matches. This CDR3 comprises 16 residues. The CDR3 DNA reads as TGTGCCAGCAGCTTAGTTGGGGGACAGGGTGCCTACGAGCAGTACTTC. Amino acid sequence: CASSLVGGQGAYEQYF.

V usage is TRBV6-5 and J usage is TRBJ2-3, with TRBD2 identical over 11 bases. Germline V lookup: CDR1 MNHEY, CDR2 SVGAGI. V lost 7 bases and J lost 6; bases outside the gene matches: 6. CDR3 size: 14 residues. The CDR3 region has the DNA TGTGCCAGCAATATAGCGGGGGGGGTGGATACGCAGTATTTT. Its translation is CASNIAGGVDTQYF.

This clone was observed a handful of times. CDR3: CASSRQAGGETQYF. Here the CDR3 DNA reads TGCGCCAGCAGCCGTCAGGCAGGGGGGGAGACCCAGTACTTC. The rearrangement links TRBV5-1 to TRBJ2-5; tentative D call: TRBD1 (7 bases). This CDR3 is built from 14 residues. Germline CDR1 and CDR2: SGHRS and YFSETQ. Between the trimmed V and J ends, which lost 4 bases and 5 bases, there was a span of 15 bases. Full variable domain (remainder filled in from reference TRBV5-1 and TRBJ2-5): KAGVTQTPRYLIKTRGQQVTLSCSPISGHRSVSWYQQTPGQGLQFLFEYFSETQRNKGNFPGRFSGRQFSNSRSEMNVSTLELGDSALYLCASSRQAGGETQYFGPGTRLLVL.

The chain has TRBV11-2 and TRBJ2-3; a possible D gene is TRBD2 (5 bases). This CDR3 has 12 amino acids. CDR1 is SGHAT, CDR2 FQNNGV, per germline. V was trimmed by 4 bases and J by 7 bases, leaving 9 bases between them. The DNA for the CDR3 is TGTGCCAGCAGCTCCCGGGGTTATACGCAGTATTTT. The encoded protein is CASSSRGYTQYF.

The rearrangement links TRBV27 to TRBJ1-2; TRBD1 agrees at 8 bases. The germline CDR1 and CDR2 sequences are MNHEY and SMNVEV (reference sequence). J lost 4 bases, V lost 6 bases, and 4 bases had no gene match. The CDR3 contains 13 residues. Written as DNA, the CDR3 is TGTGCCAGCAGCATACAGGGGGGCTATGGCTACACCTTC. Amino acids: CASSIQGGYGYTF.

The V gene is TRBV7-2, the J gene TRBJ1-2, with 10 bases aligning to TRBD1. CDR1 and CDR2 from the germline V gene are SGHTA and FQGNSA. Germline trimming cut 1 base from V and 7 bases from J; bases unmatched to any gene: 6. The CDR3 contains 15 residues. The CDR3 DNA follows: TGTGCCAGCAGCTTAGGGGGGACAGGGGACTTTGGCTACACCTTC. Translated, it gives CASSLGGTGDFGYTF.

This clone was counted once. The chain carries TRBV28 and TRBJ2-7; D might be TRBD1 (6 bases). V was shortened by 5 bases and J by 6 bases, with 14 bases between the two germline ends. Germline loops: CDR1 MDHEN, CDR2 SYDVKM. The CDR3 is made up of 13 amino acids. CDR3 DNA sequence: TGTGCCAGCAGTAACCAGGGGACGGGCGAGCAGTACTTC. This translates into CASSNQGTGEQYF.

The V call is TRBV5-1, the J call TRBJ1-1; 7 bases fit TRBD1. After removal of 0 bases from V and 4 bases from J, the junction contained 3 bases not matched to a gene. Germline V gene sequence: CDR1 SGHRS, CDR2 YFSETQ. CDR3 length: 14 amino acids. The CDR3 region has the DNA TGCGCCAGCAGCTTGGCGCCAGGGGGCACTGAAGCTTTCTTT. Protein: CASSLAPGGTEAFF. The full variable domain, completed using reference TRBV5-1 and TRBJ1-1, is KAGVTQTPRYLIKTRGQQVTLSCSPISGHRSVSWYQQTPGQGLQFLFEYFSETQRNKGNFPGRFSGRQFSNSRSEMNVSTLELGDSALYLCASSLAPGGTEAFFGQGTRLTVV.

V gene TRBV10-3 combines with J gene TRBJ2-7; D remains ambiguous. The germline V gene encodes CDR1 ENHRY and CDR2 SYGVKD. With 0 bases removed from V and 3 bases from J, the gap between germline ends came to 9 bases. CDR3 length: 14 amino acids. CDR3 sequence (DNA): TGTGCCATCAGTGAGTCGGCAGGCCTCTACGAGCAGTACTTC. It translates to CAISESAGLYEQYF.

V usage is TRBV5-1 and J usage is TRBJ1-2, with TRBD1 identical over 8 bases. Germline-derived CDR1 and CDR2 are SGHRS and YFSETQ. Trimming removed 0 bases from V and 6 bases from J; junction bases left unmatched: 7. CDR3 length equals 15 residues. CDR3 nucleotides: TGCGCCAGCAGCTTGGTGACAACGGGACAGGATGGCTACACCTTC. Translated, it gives CASSLVTTGQDGYTF.

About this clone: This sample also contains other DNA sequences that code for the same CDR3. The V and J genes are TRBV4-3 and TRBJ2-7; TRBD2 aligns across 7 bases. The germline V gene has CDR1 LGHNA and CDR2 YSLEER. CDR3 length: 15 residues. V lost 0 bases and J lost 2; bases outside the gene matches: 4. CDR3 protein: CASSQDLGGAYEQYF. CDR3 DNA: TGCGCCAGCAGCCAAGACTTGGGGGGGGCCTACGAGCAGTACTTC.

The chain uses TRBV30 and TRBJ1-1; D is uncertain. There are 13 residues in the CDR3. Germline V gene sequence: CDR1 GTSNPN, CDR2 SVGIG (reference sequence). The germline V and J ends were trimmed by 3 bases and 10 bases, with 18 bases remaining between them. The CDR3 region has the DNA TGTGCCTGGAGCCAAAAAATCGACGGAGCAGCTTTCTTT. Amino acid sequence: CAWSQKIDGAAFF.

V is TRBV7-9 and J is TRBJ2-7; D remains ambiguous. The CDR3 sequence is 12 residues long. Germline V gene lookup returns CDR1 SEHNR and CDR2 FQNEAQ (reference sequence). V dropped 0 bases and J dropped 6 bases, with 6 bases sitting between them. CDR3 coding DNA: TGTGCCAGCAGCTTAGCGCAGTCCGAGCAGTACTTC. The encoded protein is CASSLAQSEQYF.

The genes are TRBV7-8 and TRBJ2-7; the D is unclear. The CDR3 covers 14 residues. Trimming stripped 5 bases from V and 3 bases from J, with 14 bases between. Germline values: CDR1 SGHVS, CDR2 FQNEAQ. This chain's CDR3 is CASSPTTSYYEQYF. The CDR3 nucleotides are TGTGCCAGCAGCCCGACAACATCTTACTACGAGCAGTACTTC.

CDR3 nucleotides: TGTGCCAGCAGCGTAGATGACAGTCCCTACGAGCAGTACTTC. It encodes CASSVDDSPYEQYF. The chain carries TRBV9 and TRBJ2-7; D is possibly TRBD1 (5 bases). From germline, CDR1 is SGDLS and CDR2 YYNGEE. The CDR3 consists of 14 residues. Trimming left V 0 bases short and J 2 bases short, with 9 bases between.

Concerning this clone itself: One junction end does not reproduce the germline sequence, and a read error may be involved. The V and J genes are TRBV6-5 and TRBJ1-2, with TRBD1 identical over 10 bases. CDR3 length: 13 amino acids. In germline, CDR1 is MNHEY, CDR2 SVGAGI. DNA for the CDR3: TGTGCCAGCAGAAGACAGGGGGCAAATGGCTACCCCTTC. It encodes CASRRQGANGYPF.

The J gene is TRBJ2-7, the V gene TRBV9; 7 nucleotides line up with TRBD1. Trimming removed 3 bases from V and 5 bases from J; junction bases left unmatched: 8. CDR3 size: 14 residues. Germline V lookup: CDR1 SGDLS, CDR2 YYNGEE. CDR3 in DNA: TGTGCCAGCAGCGCGACAGGGAGTACGGACGAGCAGTACTTC. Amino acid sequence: CASSATGSTDEQYF. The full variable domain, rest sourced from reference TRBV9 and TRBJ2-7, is DSGVTQTPKHLITATGQRVTLRCSPRSGDLSVYWYQQSLDQGLQFLIQYYNGEERAKGNILERFSAQQFPDLHSELNLSSLELGDSALYFCASSATGSTDEQYFGPGTRLTVT.

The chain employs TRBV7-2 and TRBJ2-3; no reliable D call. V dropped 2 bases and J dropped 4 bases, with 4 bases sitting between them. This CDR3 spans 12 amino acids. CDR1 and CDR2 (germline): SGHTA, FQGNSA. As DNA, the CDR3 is TGTGCCAGCAGCTTATACTCAGATACGCAGTATTTT. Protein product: CASSLYSDTQYF.

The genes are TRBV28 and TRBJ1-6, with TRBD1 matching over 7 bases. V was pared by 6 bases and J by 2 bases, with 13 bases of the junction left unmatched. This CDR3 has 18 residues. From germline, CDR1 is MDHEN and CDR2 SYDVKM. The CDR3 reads CASSKVSGTATYNSPLHF. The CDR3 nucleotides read TGTGCCAGCAGCAAGGTGTCCGGGACAGCGACCTATAATTCACCCCTCCACTTT.

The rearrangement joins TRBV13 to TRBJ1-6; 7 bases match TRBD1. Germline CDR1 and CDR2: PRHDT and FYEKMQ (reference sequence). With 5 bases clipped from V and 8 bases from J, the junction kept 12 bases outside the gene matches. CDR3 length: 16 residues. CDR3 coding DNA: TGTGCCAGCAGCCAGAGCCGGGACAGCCTATATTCACCCCTCCACTTT. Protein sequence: CASSQSRDSLYSPLHF. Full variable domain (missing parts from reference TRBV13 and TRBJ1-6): AAGVIQSPRHLIKEKRETATLKCYPIPRHDTVYWYQQGPGQDPQFLISFYEKMQSDKGSIPDRFSAQQFSDYHSELNMSSLELGDSALYFCASSQSRDSLYSPLHFGNGTRLTVT.

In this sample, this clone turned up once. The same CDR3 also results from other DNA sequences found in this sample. The CDR3 protein is CSVGQGAYEQYF. For the CDR3, the DNA is TGCAGCGTTGGCCAAGGAGCTTACGAGCAGTACTTC. The chain carries TRBV29-1 and TRBJ2-7; D is unresolved. The CDR3 has 12 residues. Germline values: CDR1 SQVTM, CDR2 ANQGSEA. The V end lost 4 bases, the J end lost 4 bases, and 11 bases lay between the germline ends.

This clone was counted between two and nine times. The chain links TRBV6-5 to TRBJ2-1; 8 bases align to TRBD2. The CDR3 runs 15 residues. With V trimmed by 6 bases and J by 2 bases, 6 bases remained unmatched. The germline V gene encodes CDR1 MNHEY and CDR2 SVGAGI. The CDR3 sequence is CASSFLRGAYNEQFF. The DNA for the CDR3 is TGTGCCAGCAGCTTCTTGCGGGGGGCCTACAATGAGCAGTTCTTC.

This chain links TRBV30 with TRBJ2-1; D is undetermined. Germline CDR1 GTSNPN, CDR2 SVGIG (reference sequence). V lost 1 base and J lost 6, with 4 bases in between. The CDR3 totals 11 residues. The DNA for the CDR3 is TGTGCCTGGAGTGGTCTCAATGAGCAGTTCTTC. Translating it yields CAWSGLNEQFF.

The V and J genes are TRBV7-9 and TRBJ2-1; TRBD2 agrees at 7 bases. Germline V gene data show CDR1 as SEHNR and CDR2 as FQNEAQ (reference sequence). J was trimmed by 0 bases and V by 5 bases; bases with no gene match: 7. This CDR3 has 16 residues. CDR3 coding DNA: TGTGCCAGCAGCGGTCCTAGCGGTGGCTCCTACAATGAGCAGTTCTTC. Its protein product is CASSGPSGGSYNEQFF.

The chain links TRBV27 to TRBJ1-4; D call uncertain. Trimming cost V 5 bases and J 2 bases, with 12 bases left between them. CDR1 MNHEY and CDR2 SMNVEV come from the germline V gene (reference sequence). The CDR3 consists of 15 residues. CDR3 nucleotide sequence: TGTGCCAGCAGTCTCAGACAAGACACTAATGAAAAACTGTTTTTT. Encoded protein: CASSLRQDTNEKLFF.

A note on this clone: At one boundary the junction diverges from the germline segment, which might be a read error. CDR3 in DNA: TGTTCCAGCAGCCAAGGGGGGGGGTCCACTGAAGCTTTCTTT. This codes for CSSSQGGGSTEAFF. The chain has TRBV7-9 and TRBJ1-1; the D gene is possibly TRBD1 (6 bases). CDR3 length: 14 residues. Germline V gene lookup returns CDR1 SEHNR and CDR2 FQNEAQ (reference sequence).

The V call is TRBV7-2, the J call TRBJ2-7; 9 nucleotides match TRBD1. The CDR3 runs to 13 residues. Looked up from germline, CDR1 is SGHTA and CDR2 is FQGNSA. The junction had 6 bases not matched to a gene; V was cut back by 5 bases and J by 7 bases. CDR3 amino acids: CASSNSGTGEQYF. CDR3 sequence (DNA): TGTGCCAGCAGCAATTCCGGGACAGGGGAGCAGTACTTC.

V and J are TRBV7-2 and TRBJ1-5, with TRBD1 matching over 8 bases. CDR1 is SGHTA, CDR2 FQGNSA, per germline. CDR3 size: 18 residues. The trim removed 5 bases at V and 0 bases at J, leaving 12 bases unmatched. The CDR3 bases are TGTGCCAGCAGCCCCAGGACAGGGAGCGGTTATAGCAATCAGCCCCAGCATTTT. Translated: CASSPRTGSGYSNQPQHF.

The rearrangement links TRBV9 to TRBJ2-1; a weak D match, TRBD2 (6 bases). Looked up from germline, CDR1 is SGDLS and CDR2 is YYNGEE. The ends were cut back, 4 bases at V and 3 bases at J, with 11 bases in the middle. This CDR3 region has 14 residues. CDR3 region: CASSTNGGYNEQFF. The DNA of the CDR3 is TGTGCCAGCAGCACAAACGGGGGCTACAATGAGCAGTTCTTC.

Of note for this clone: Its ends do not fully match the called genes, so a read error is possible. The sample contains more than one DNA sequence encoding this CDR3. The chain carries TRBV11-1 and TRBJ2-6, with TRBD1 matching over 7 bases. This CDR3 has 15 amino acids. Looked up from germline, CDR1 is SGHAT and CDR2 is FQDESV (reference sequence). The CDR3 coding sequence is TGCGCCAGCAGCTTACGACAGGGAAGGGCCAACGTCCTGACTTTC. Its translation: CASSLRQGRANVLTF.

In nucleotides, the CDR3 is TGTGCCAGCAGTGTCCAGGGCAATGAGCAGTTCTTC. Residues: CASSVQGNEQFF. The chain couples TRBV27 to TRBJ2-1, with D tentatively TRBD1 (5 bases). This CDR3 has 12 residues. V was clipped by 5 bases and J by 6 bases, with 8 bases between them. From germline, CDR1 is MNHEY and CDR2 SMNVEV (reference sequence).

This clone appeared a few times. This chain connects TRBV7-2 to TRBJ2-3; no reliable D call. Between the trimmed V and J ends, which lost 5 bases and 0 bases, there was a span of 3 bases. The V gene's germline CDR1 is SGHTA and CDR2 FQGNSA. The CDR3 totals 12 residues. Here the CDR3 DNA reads TGTGCCAGCAGCCTGAGCACAGATACGCAGTATTTT. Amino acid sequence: CASSLSTDTQYF.